A selection of T cell receptor beta chains follows, all from one sample in a study of beta chain features in type 1 diabetes. Method: immunoSEQ multiplex PCR; TCRdb's copy keeps in-frame clones and lacks some. The sample lists tens of thousands of clones, roughly 50% occurring once. The sample taken for sequencing was stem cell memory CD4+ T cells from blood. Receptor source: a woman in her thirties in good health. The CDR3 runs from the conserved cysteine through the conserved F or W. D genes are given only for firm matches. A row's size may be missing; if present it is once, few, many or a size class.

J | V | D | size | DNA | CDR3
TRBJ2-5 | TRBV5-1 | TRBD2 | . | TGCGCCAGCAGCTCAACGCCTAGCGGTGGAGAGACCCAGTACTTC | CASSSTPSGGETQYF
TRBJ2-5 | TRBV6-5 | . | . | TGTGCCAGCAGGGAGCAAGAGACCCAGTACTTC | CASREQETQYF
TRBJ2-7 | TRBV7-9 | TRBD1 | . | TGTGCCAGCAGCTTAGACAGGGGGCGTTACGAGCAGTACTTC | CASSLDRGRYEQYF
TRBJ2-7 | TRBV5-6 | . | . | TGTGCCAGCAGCTCAGACAGGCTTGCCTACGAGCAGTACTTC | CASSSDRLAYEQYF
TRBJ1-5 | TRBV6-5 | TRBD1 | once | TGTGCCAGCAGTTACTCCCAGGGGGCGGGTCAGCCCCAGCATTTT | CASSYSQGAGQPQHF
TRBJ2-2 | TRBV14 | TRBD1 | . | TGTGCCAGCAGCCAAAACCGGGACAGGGTTTTCACCGGGGAGCTGTTTTTT | CASSQNRDRVFTGELFF
TRBJ2-7 | TRBV4-2 | . | . | TGTGCCAGCAGCCAAATACAGGGCCGCTCCTACGAGCAGTACTTC | CASSQIQGRSYEQYF
TRBJ1-2 | TRBV18 | . | few | TGTGCCAGCTCACCTCCTTCCACCAGGGTTGGTTACACCTTC | CASSPPSTRVGYTF
TRBJ1-2 | TRBV2 | TRBD1 | . | TGTGCCAGCAGTCCACAGGGGGCTGTCGATGGCTACACCTTC | CASSPQGAVDGYTF
TRBJ1-1 | TRBV5-8 | . | . | TGTGCCAGCAGCGATGCAGGGAACACTGAAGCTTTCTTT | CASSDAGNTEAFF
TRBJ2-1 | TRBV28 | . | once | TGTGCCAGCAGTTACGAGTTTGAGGGAGCGAATGAGCAGTTCTTC | CASSYEFEGANEQFF
TRBJ2-2 | TRBV28 | . | . | TGTGCCAGCAACACAGGGCGTACCGGGGAGCTGTTTTTT | CASNTGRTGELFF
TRBJ2-2 | TRBV10-3 | . | . | TGTGCCATCAGTGAGTTTAGCGCTAACACCGGGGAGCTGTTTTTT | CAISEFSANTGELFF
TRBJ2-7 | TRBV18 | . | . | TGTGCCAGCTCACCAGTCGACAGCCTGAGTTACGAGCAGTACTTC | CASSPVDSLSYEQYF
TRBJ1-2 | TRBV29-1 | TRBD1 | few | TGCAGCGACCTTCAGGGGGCGACTAACTATGGCTACACCTTC | CSDLQGATNYGYTF
TRBJ2-6 | TRBV13 | TRBD1 | few | TGTGCCAGCAGCCTCGAAAACTACAGGGGGCCTGGGGCCAACGTCCTGACTTTC | CASSLENYRGPGANVLTF
TRBJ2-3 | TRBV6-8 | TRBD2 | . | TGTGCCAGCAGTAGACGACTAGCGAGAGACCCAGATACGCAGTATTTT | CASSRRLARDPDTQYF
TRBJ1-2 | TRBV25-1 | . | . | TGTGCCAGCAGTGAATATAATAGCGCTAACTATGGCTACACCTTC | CASSEYNSANYGYTF
TRBJ2-1 | TRBV30 | TRBD2 | . | TGTGCCCGGGACTACCTCAATGAGCAGTTCTTC | CARDYLNEQFF
TRBJ2-1 | TRBV7-2 | TRBD2 | . | TGTGCCAGCAGCTCACCAGCGGGAGGGCCTTTAAATGAGCAGTTCTTC | CASSSPAGGPLNEQFF
TRBJ2-1 | TRBV9 | TRBD2 | . | TGTGCCAGCAGCGTAGAGGAATGGGGCGGGAGGCCGAATGAGCAGTTCTTC | CASSVEEWGGRPNEQFF
TRBJ2-7 | TRBV2 | . | . | TGTGCCAGCAGACAGAAACCCTACGAGCAGTACTTC | CASRQKPYEQYF
TRBJ2-3 | TRBV6-5 | TRBD1 | . | TGTGCCAGCAGTTCGACAGGGGGCCCCCCAGATACGCAGTATTTT | CASSSTGGPPDTQYF
TRBJ1-1 | TRBV18 | . | . | TGTGCCAGCTCACCAGACGGTGAGGTGGCTTTCTTT | CASSPDGEVAFF
TRBJ2-7 | TRBV28 | . | few | TGTGCCAGCAGGCAGGGCTCCTACGAGCAGTACTTC | CASRQGSYEQYF
TRBJ2-2 | TRBV4-3 | . | few | TGCGCCAGCAGCCACTTAACGGGGACCGGGGAGCTGTTTTTT | CASSHLTGTGELFF
TRBJ1-4 | TRBV6-6 | TRBD1 | . | TGTGCCAGCAGCTCCGGACAGGAGGGTGAAAAACTGTTTTTT | CASSSGQEGEKLFF
TRBJ1-5 | TRBV28 | TRBD1 | . | TGTGCCAGCTGGGACAGGGGAGGTCCTAGCAATCAGCCCCAGCATTTT | CASWDRGGPSNQPQHF
TRBJ1-1 | TRBV30 | . | . | TGTGCCTGGACGGCTATACAGAGAATGAACACTGAAGCTTTCTTT | CAWTAIQRMNTEAFF
TRBJ2-5 | TRBV6-5 | . | . | TGTGCCAGCAGTGGGGACTTCGGAGAGACCCAGTACTTC | CASSGDFGETQYF